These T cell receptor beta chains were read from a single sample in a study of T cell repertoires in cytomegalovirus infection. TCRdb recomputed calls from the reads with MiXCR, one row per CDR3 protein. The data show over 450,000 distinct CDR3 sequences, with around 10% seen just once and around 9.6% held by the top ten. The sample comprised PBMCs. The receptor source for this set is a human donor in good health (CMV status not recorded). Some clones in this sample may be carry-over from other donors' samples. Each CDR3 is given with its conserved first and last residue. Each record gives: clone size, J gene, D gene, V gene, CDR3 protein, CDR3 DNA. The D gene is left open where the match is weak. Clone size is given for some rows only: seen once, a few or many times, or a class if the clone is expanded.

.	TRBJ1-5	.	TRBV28	CASSESGRVVDQPQHF	TGTGCCAGCAGTGAGTCAGGGAGGGTGGTCGATCAGCCCCAGCATTTT
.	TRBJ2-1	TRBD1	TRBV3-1	CASSPGTGFGNEQFF	TGTGCCAGCAGCCCCGGGACAGGGTTTGGGAATGAGCAGTTCTTC
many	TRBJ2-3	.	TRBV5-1	CASSPVTVTDTQYF	TGCGCCAGCAGCCCGGTGACAGTTACAGATACGCAGTATTTT
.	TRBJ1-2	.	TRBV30	CAWSVAVGYTF	TGTGCCTGGAGTGTGGCAGTCGGCTACACCTTC
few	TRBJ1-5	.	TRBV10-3	CAISSGNQPQHF	TGTGCCATCAGTTCGGGGAATCAGCCCCAGCATTTT
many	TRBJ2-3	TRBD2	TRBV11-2	CASSRRRGAGTDTQYF	TGTGCCAGCAGCAGGAGGCGGGGGGCTGGCACAGATACGCAGTATTTT
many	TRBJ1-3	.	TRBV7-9	CASSFEKRGISGNTIYF	TGTGCCAGCAGCTTCGAGAAACGAGGTATCTCTGGAAACACCATATATTTT
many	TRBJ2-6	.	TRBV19	CASSSGANVLTF	TGTGCCAGCAGCTCTGGGGCCAACGTCCTGACTTTC
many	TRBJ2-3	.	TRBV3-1	CASSHRQRGDTQYF	TGTGCCAGCAGCCATCGCCAGAGGGGAGATACGCAGTATTTT
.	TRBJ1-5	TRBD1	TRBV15	CATSREQGADQPQHF	TGTGCCACCAGCAGAGAGCAGGGGGCGGATCAGCCCCAGCATTTT
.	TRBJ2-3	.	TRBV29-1	CSGGFITDTQYF	TGCAGCGGTGGGTTCATCACAGATACGCAGTATTTT
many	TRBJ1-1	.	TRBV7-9	CASSLGPTEAFF	TGTGCCAGCAGCTTAGGTCCCACTGAAGCTTTCTTT
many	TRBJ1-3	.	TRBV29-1	CSVEDPSEPSSGNTIYF	TGCAGCGTTGAAGATCCCTCGGAGCCGAGCTCTGGAAACACCATATATTTT
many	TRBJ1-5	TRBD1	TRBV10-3	CATYPGTVYSNQPQHF	TGTGCCACCTACCCCGGGACAGTGTATAGCAATCAGCCCCAGCATTTT
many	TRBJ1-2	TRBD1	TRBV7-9	CASSAPGQGVYGYTF	TGTGCCAGCAGCGCCCCGGGACAGGGGGTTTATGGCTACACCTTC
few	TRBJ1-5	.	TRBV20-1	CSARSDWRQPQHF	TGCAGTGCTAGATCGGACTGGAGACAGCCCCAGCATTTT
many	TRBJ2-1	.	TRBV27	CANPKVSGGVVREQFF	TGTGCCAACCCGAAGGTCTCCGGGGGAGTAGTTAGAGAGCAGTTCTTC
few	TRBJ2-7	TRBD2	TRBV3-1	CASSQGTSGSWEQYF	TGTGCCAGCAGCCAAGGGACTAGCGGGAGTTGGGAGCAGTACTTC
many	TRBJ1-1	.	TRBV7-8	CASSFLGGLNTEAFF	TGTGCCAGCAGCTTCCTTGGGGGTCTGAACACTGAAGCTTTCTTT
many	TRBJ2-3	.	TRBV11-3	CASSPSRGSGDTQYF	TGTGCCAGCAGCCCATCCCGGGGCAGCGGAGATACGCAGTATTTT
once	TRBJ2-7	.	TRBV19	CASSPSSTDTYEQYF	TGTGCCAGTAGTCCCTCGTCGACGGACACCTACGAGCAGTACTTC
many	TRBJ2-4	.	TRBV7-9	CASRGAGENIQYF	TGTGCCAGCAGAGGGGCGGGTGAAAACATTCAGTACTTC
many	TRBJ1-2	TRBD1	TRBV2	CASNAVGTGAGYTF	TGTGCCAGCAACGCGGTGGGGACAGGGGCTGGCTACACCTTC
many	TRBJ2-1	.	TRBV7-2	CASNSRNEQFF	TGTGCCAGCAATTCTCGCAATGAGCAGTTCTTC
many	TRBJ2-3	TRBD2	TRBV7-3	CASQGLATDTQYF	TGTGCCAGCCAGGGACTAGCCACAGATACGCAGTATTTT
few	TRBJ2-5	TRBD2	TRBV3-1	CASSFSRGVQETQYF	TGTGCCAGCAGCTTTTCTCGGGGGGTCCAAGAGACCCAGTACTTC
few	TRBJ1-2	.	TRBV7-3	CASSLGPRRGDGYTF	TGTGCCAGCAGCTTAGGGCCGAGAAGGGGAGATGGCTACACCTTC
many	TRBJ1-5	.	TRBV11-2	CASSSDRYQPQHF	TGTGCCAGCAGCTCCGACAGATATCAGCCCCAGCATTTT
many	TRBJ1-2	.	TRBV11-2	CASSLMGDYTF	TGTGCCAGCAGCTTAATGGGGGACTACACCTTC
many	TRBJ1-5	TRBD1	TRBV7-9	CASSFSGTGARQPQHF	TGTGCCAGCAGCTTTTCCGGGACAGGGGCCCGTCAGCCCCAGCATTTT
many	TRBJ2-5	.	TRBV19	CASSIVGAQETQYF	TGTGCCAGTAGTATCGTTGGCGCACAAGAGACCCAGTACTTC
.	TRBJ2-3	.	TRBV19	CASNVAGLGETQYF	TGTGCCAGTAATGTGGCAGGGTTGGGTGAGACGCAGTATTTT
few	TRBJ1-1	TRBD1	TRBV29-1	CSVVWDRPALTEAFF	TGCAGCGTTGTTTGGGACAGACCTGCTCTCACTGAAGCTTTCTTT
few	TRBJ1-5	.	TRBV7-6	CASSLARQPQHF	TGTGCCAGCAGCTTAGCGCGGCAGCCCCAGCATTTT
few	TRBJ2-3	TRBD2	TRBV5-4	CASSLGGTTPNTQYF	TGTGCCAGCAGCTTGGGAGGGACTACCCCAAATACGCAGTATTTT
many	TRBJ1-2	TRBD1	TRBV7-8	CASSLAGGDRSYTF	TGTGCCAGCAGCTTAGCGGGGGGGGACAGGAGCTACACCTTC
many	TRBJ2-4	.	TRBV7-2	CASSLIRAVGNIQYF	TGTGCCAGCAGCTTAATAAGGGCGGTAGGAAACATTCAGTACTTC
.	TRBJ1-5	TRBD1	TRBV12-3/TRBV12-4	CASSLVSGGNQPQHF	TGTGCCAGCAGTTTAGTATCAGGGGGAAATCAGCCCCAGCATTTT
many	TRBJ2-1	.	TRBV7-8	CASSLASGATYNEQFF	TGTGCCAGCAGCCTAGCCAGCGGAGCGACCTACAATGAGCAGTTCTTC
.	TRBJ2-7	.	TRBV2	CAGSERERAGYEQYF	TGTGCCGGCAGTGAAAGGGAAAGGGCAGGTTACGAGCAGTACTTC
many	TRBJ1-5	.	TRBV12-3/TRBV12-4	CASKMTGYQPQHF	TGTGCCAGCAAAATGACAGGTTATCAGCCCCAGCATTTT
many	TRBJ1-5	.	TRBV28	CASSVLENSNQPQHF	TGTGCCAGCAGTGTTCTTGAAAATAGCAATCAGCCCCAGCATTTT
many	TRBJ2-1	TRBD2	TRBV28	CASSLWASGRRHEQFF	TGTGCCAGCAGTTTATGGGCTAGCGGGAGAAGACATGAGCAGTTCTTC
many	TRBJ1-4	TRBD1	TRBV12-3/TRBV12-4	CASRRRQGLGEKLFF	TGTGCCAGCAGACGACGACAGGGGTTAGGTGAAAAACTGTTTTTT
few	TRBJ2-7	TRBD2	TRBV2	CASTNLAGVSEQYF	TGTGCCAGCACCAACCTAGCGGGAGTTTCCGAGCAGTACTTC
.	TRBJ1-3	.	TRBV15	CATSREGTAASGNTIYF	TGTGCCACCAGCAGAGAAGGAACAGCCGCCTCTGGAAACACCATATATTTT
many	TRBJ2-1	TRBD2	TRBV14	CASSQGPGRTQFF	TGTGCCAGCAGCCAAGGACCCGGGAGGACTCAGTTCTTC
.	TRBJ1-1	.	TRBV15	CATSNRVGDTEAFF	TGTGCCACCAGCAACAGGGTCGGAGACACTGAAGCTTTCTTT
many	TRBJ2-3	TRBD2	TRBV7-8	CASSLVAGGSNTQYF	TGTGCCAGCAGCTTAGTAGCGGGAGGGTCAAATACGCAGTATTTT
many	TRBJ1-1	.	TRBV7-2	CASSPPTENTEAFF	TGTGCCAGCAGCCCACCGACAGAGAACACTGAAGCTTTCTTT
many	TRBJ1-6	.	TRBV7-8	CASSLVRQAANNSPLHF	TGTGCCAGCAGCTTAGTTAGACAGGCGGCGAATAATTCACCCCTCCACTTT
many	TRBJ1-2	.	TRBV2	CASSGGKNYGYTF	TGTGCCAGCAGTGGGGGGAAAAACTATGGCTACACCTTC
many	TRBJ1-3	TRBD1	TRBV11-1	CASSPDRTGNTIYF	TGTGCCAGCAGCCCGGACAGGACTGGAAACACCATATATTTT
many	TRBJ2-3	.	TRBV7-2	CASSLAPLVTDTQYF	TGTGCCAGCAGCTTAGCGCCACTGGTTACAGATACGCAGTATTTT
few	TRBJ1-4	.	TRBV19	CATGHPPNEKLFF	TGTGCCACGGGACACCCACCTAATGAAAAACTGTTTTTT
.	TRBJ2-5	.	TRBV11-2	CASSSSRRSGETQYF	TGTGCCAGCAGCTCCTCCCGCAGGTCAGGCGAGACCCAGTACTTC
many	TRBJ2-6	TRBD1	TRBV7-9	CASSLLGQGPLWANVLTF	TGTGCCAGCAGCTTATTGGGACAGGGGCCTCTCTGGGCCAACGTCCTGACTTTC
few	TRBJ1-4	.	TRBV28	CASSSGPGREKLFF	TGTGCCAGCAGTTCGGGCCCAGGACGTGAAAAACTGTTTTTT
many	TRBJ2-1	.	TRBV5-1	CASRAPGNEQFF	TGCGCCAGCAGAGCCCCAGGGAATGAGCAGTTCTTC
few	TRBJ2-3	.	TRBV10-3	CAIFSPSTDTQYF	TGTGCCATCTTCAGCCCCAGCACAGATACGCAGTATTTT